This TCR beta chain comes out of a study of T-cell memory formation after mild COVID-19. Constant-segment primers served in 5'RACE that generated TCR alpha and TCR beta cDNA libraries bearing sample barcodes and UMIs. A single record per CDR3 protein comes from TCRdb applying MiXCR to the 5' RACE reads. The profile covers about 200,000 distinct CDR3 sequences, with 7.5% to 10% appearing a single time and 3% to 4% taken by the ten largest. This clonotype was detected many times. Trimming stripped 4 bases from V and 6 bases from J, with 13 bases between. This CDR3 is 13 amino acids long. Germline V CDR1 and CDR2: SGDLS, YYNGEE.

This sequence originates from a man aged 18 to 29 who had mild COVID-19 (a few samples of this study predate the infection). Cell type and time point are not known. The chain combines TRBV9 with TRBJ1-1; D may be TRBD1 (6 bases). Sequenced sample: PBMCs or a T cell subset sorted from them (not recorded which). The DNA for the CDR3 is TGTGCCAGCAGCAAAGGGGGGGGCCCTGAAGCTTTCTTT. This codes for CASSKGGGPEAFF. Using reference TRBV9 and TRBJ1-1 for the parts outside the CDR3, the full variable domain is DSGVTQTPKHLITATGQRVTLRCSPRSGDLSVYWYQQSLDQGLQFLIQYYNGEERAKGNILERFSAQQFPDLHSELNLSSLELGDSALYFCASSKGGGPEAFFGQGTRLTVV.